Below are 13 T cell receptor beta chains sequenced from a single sample in a study of T cells in Graves' hyperthyroidism and ophthalmopathy. TCR beta CDR3 sequences were amplified from RNA transcripts. Researchers ran a first-round RT-PCR on the TCR CDR3 using the HTBI primer set. TCRdb passed the multiplex PCR reads through MiXCR, listing each CDR3 protein once. Here the sample spans around 250,000 distinct CDR3 sequences, about a sixth being singletons. Sample: blood. The source is a woman aged 18-29 years with Graves' ophthalmopathy.

This clonotype has at least ten counts. V gene TRBV7-9 combines with J gene TRBJ2-2; D unclear. V was cut by 4 bases and J by 6 bases, with 24 bases left in between. There are 18 residues in the CDR3. In germline, CDR1 is SEHNR, CDR2 FQNEAQ (reference sequence). CDR3 coding DNA: TGTGCCAGCAGCTCAGCAGGAGTCCCAATCCTCGTCCCCGGGGAGCTGTTTTTT. Translating gives CASSSAGVPILVPGELFF.

This clonotype has a handful of counts. This chain connects TRBV4-1 to TRBJ1-1, with D hard to call. CDR3 size: 16 residues. V was cut by 0 bases and J by 0 bases, with 11 bases left in between. The germline V gene encodes CDR1 MGHRA and CDR2 YSYEKL. Written as DNA, the CDR3 is TGCGCCAGCAGCCAAGAGTCTGGGCTCATGAACACTGAAGCTTTCTTT. Its translation is CASSQESGLMNTEAFF.

This clonotype appeared many times. The V gene is TRBV11-2, the J gene TRBJ2-2, with D possibly being TRBD1 (5 bases). In germline, CDR1 is SGHAT, CDR2 FQNNGV. V lost 6 bases, J lost 4 bases, and 12 bases lay in between. The CDR3 sequence is 14 residues long. For the CDR3, the DNA is TGTGCCAGCAGATCAGGGATCAGCACCGGGGAGCTGTTTTTT. This gives the protein CASRSGISTGELFF.

This clonotype was seen at least ten times. This rearrangement joins TRBV30 to TRBJ2-7, with a weak D call TRBD1 (6 bases). Between the trimmed V and J ends, which lost 0 bases and 0 bases, there was a span of 15 bases. The germline CDR1 and CDR2 sequences are GTSNPN and SVGIG (reference sequence). CDR3 length: 16 residues. CDR3: CAWSVYRVGDSYEQYF. The CDR3, as DNA: TGTGCCTGGAGTGTATACAGGGTAGGCGACTCCTACGAGCAGTACTTC. Drawing the rest from reference TRBV30 and TRBJ2-7, the complete variable domain is SQTIHQWPATLVQPVGSPLSLECTVEGTSNPNLYWYRQAAGRGLQLLFYSVGIGQISSEVPQNLSASRPQDRQFILSSKKLLLSDSGFYLCAWSVYRVGDSYEQYFGPGTRLTVT.

This clonotype was picked up many times. J is TRBJ1-1 and V is TRBV28, with 8 bases fitting TRBD1. With 3 bases clipped from V and 2 bases from J, the junction kept 5 bases outside the gene matches. This CDR3 is 15 amino acids long. Germline CDR1 is MDHEN and CDR2 is SYDVKM. In DNA, the CDR3 is TGTGCCAGCAGTTTCCTACAGGGGGGAAACACTGAAGCTTTCTTT. It specifies CASSFLQGGNTEAFF.

This clonotype was picked up many times. The chain recombines TRBV30 with TRBJ2-5, with 13 bases lining up with TRBD2. The CDR3 covers 17 residues. Germline lookup yields CDR1 GTSNPN and CDR2 SVGIG (reference sequence). J lost 5 bases, V lost 3 bases, and 12 bases had no gene match. CDR3 DNA sequence: TGTGCCTGGAGGCAACTAGCGGGAGGGGAGCAGGGGGAGACCCAGTACTTC. Translated: CAWRQLAGGEQGETQYF.

This clonotype was seen ten or more times. Compared with germline, one end of the junction differs, possibly owing to a read error. The rearrangement uses TRBV3-1 and TRBJ2-3; a weak D match, TRBD2 (7 bases). Germline-derived CDR1 and CDR2 are LGHDT and YNNKEL (reference sequence). This CDR3 is 15 amino acids long. The CDR3 here is CATSGRGAPSDTQYF. CDR3 DNA sequence: TGTGCCACCAGCGGCCGGGGGGCCCCTTCAGATACGCAGTATTTT.

This clonotype was counted ten times or more. The rearrangement links TRBV27 to TRBJ2-7, with D possibly being TRBD1 (6 bases). With 2 bases removed from V and 2 bases from J, the gap between germline ends came to 13 bases. The CDR3 length is 15 residues. Germline assignment: CDR1 MNHEY and CDR2 SMNVEV (reference sequence). The CDR3 sequence: CASSLATGTPYEQYF. In nucleotides, the CDR3 is TGTGCCAGCAGTTTAGCGACAGGAACCCCCTACGAGCAGTACTTC.

In its sample, this clonotype was seen a few times. The chain is built from TRBV29-1 and TRBJ2-7, with D possibly being TRBD2 (5 bases). CDR1 is SQVTM, CDR2 ANQGSEA, per germline. The CDR3 is 12 residues long. V lost 3 bases and J lost 1, with 7 bases in between. The CDR3 nucleotides read TGCAGCGTTGACAGAGGGTCCTACGAGCAGTACTTC. It codes for CSVDRGSYEQYF.

This clonotype was recorded many times. The chain has TRBV5-5 and TRBJ2-1; 13 bases match TRBD2. Germline CDR1 reads SGHKS; CDR2 reads YYEKEE (reference sequence). There are 17 residues in the CDR3. Germline trimming cut 3 bases from V and 1 base from J; bases unmatched to any gene: 4. The CDR3 DNA is TGTGCCAGCAGCTCGGGACTAGCGGGATTTTCCTACAATGAGCAGTTCTTC. Encoded protein: CASSSGLAGFSYNEQFF.

The rearrangement uses TRBV9 and TRBJ2-3, with D perhaps matching TRBD2 (6 bases). Trimming took 3 bases from V and 4 from J, leaving 12 bases between them. This CDR3 region has 14 residues. CDR1 is SGDLS, CDR2 YYNGEE, per germline. CDR3 DNA: TGTGCCAGCAGCGGGGCGGGGAGCGCAGATACGCAGTATTTT. Its translation: CASSGAGSADTQYF.

This clonotype has at least ten counts. One end of the junction varies from germline; a read error may be responsible. This sequence joins TRBV6-6 and TRBJ2-7; TRBD1 is a possible D gene (5 bases). The germline V gene has CDR1 MNHNY and CDR2 SVGAGI (reference sequence). The CDR3 consists of 18 residues. CDR3 nucleotides: TGTGCCAGCAGTTACTCGAAACTTAGGACACTCAGCTCCTACGAGCGGTACTTC. Translated: CASSYSKLRTLSSYERYF.

The sample holds many counts of this clonotype. This chain joins TRBV5-5 and TRBJ1-6, with D possibly TRBD1 on 5 matching bases. The CDR3 runs to 14 residues. Germline loops: CDR1 SGHKS, CDR2 YYEKEE (reference sequence). With 1 base removed from V and 5 bases from J, the gap between germline ends came to 7 bases. The CDR3 region has the DNA TGTGCCAGCAGCTTGAGGGGTCATAATTCACCCCTCCACTTT. This encodes CASSLRGHNSPLHF.